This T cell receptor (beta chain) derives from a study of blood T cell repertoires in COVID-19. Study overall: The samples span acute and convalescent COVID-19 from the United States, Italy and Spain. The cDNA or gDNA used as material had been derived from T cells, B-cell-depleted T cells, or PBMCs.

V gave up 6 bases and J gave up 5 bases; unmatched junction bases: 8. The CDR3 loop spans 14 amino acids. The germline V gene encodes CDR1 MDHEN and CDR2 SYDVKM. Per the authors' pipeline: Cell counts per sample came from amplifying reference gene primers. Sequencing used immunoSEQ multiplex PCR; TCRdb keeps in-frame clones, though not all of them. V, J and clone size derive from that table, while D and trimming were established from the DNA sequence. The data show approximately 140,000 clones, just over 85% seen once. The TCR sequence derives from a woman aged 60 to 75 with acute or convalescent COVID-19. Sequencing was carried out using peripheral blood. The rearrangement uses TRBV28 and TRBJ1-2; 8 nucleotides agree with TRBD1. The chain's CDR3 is CASRELDRAYGYTF. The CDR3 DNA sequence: TGTGCCAGCAGAGAATTGGACAGGGCTTATGGCTACACCTTC.